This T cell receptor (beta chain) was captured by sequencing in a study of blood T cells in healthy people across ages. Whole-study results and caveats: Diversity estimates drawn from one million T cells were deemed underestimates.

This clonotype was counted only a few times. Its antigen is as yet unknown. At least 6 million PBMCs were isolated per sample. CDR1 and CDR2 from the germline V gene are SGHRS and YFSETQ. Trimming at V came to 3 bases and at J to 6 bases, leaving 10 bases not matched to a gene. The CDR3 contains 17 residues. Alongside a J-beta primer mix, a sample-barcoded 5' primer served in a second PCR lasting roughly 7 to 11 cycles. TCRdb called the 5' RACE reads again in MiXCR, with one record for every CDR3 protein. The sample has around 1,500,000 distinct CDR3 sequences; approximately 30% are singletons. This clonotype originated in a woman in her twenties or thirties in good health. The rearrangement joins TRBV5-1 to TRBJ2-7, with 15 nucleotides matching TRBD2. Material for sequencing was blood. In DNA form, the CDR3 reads TGCGCCAGCAGCTGGGGACTAGCGGGGGGCCCTGTGGGCGAGCAGTACTTC. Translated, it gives CASSWGLAGGPVGEQYF.